This TCR beta chain was identified in a study of type 1 regulatory T cells. At the level of the study: This in vitro CD4 product, T-allo10, is enriched for Tr1 cells and alloantigen-specific.

Deletions cut 1 base from V and 1 base from J, with 11 bases between. Germline V gene data show CDR1 as LNHNV and CDR2 as YYDKDF (reference sequence). The CDR3 totals 16 residues. Via MiXCR, TCRdb re-called the reads, giving one row per CDR3 protein. Of 20,000 to 25,000 distinct CDR3 sequences in the sample, more than 45% were seen once. In this sample, this clonotype turned up a few times. Antigen specificity is unknown. The chain combines TRBV15 with TRBJ2-1, with D perhaps TRBD2 (5 bases). The clonotype originates from a human donor in good health. Sequencing was performed on cultured T cells, either the whole culture or a sorted T cell fraction (not recorded which). CDR3 sequence (DNA): TGTGCCACCAGCAGAGCTTCGGCGGGTTCCTACAATGAGCAGTTCTTC. This sequence encodes CATSRASAGSYNEQFF.